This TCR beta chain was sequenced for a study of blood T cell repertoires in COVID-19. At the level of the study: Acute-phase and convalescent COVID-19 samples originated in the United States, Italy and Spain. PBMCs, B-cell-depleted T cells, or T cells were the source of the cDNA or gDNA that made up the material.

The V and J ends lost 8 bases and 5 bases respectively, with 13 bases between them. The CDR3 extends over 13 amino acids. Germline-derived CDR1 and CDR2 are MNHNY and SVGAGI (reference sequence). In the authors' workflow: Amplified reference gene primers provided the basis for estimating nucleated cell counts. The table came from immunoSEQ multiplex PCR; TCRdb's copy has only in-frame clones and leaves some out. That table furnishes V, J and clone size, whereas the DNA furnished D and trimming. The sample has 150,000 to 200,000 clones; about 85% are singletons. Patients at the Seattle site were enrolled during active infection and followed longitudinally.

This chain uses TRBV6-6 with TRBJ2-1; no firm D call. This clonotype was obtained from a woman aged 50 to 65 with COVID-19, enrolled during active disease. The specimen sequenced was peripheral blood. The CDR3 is CASEAPSDNEQFF. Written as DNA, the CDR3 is TGTGCCAGCGAGGCGCCCTCTGACAATGAGCAGTTCTTC.